This entry lists 25 T cell receptor beta chains sequenced from one sample in a study of blood T cell repertoires in COVID-19. Data came from immunoSEQ multiplex PCR; TCRdb stores just in-frame clones and leaves some out. The sample lists tens of thousands of clones; roughly four fifths were seen once. Sequences were obtained from peripheral blood. These receptors all come from a man in his 60s with active COVID-19.

V usage is TRBV5-5 and J usage is TRBJ2-1; 11 nucleotides line up with TRBD1. The V gene end was trimmed by 2 bases and the J gene end by 7 bases; junction bases not matched to a gene: 2. Germline lookup yields CDR1 SGHKS and CDR2 YYEKEE (reference sequence). The CDR3 is 14 amino acids. CDR3 nucleotides: TGTGCCAGCAGCTTAGGACAGGGGGCAAATGAGCAGTTCTTC. As protein: CASSLGQGANEQFF. Filled out from reference TRBV5-5 and TRBJ2-1, the complete variable domain reads DAGVTQSPTHLIKTRGQQVTLRCSPISGHKSVSWYQQVLGQGPQFIFQYYEKEERGRGNFPDRFSARQFPNYSSELNVNALLLGDSALYLCASSLGQGANEQFFGPGTRLTVL.

This chain uses TRBV4-1 with TRBJ2-1; no firm D call. Trimming left V 1 base short and J 0 bases short, with 10 bases between. The CDR3 is made up of 16 amino acids. Germline CDR1 reads MGHRA; CDR2 reads YSYEKL. CDR3 in amino acids: CASSQALPSSYNEQFF. Here the CDR3 DNA reads TGCGCCAGCAGCCAAGCACTACCGAGCTCCTACAATGAGCAGTTCTTC.

The rearrangement joins TRBV28 to TRBJ2-3; 7 bases fit TRBD2. CDR3 size: 14 residues. V was pared by 11 bases and J by 0 bases, with 8 bases of the junction left unmatched. Germline V CDR1 and CDR2: MDHEN, SYDVKM. DNA of the CDR3: TGTGCCGCCGCGGGGGAACGGAGCACAGATACGCAGTATTTT. Protein sequence: CAAAGERSTDTQYF.

This chain links TRBV2 with TRBJ1-4; D is ambiguous. Germline CDR1 is SNHLY and CDR2 is FYNNEI. This CDR3 is built from 12 residues. V was shortened by 2 bases and J by 5 bases, with 3 bases between the two germline ends. In DNA form, the CDR3 reads TGTGCCAGCAGTGAAATAAATGAAAAACTGTTTTTT. Protein sequence: CASSEINEKLFF.

The chain links TRBV7-9 to TRBJ1-2; TRBD1 might be the D (6 bases). The CDR3 loop spans 18 amino acids. Germline V lookup: CDR1 SEHNR, CDR2 FQNEAQ (reference sequence). V was pared by 5 bases and J by 2 bases, with 24 bases between. The CDR3 loop reads CASSPGGTGLILNYGYTF. DNA for the CDR3: TGTGCCAGCAGCCCGGGGGGCACAGGGTTAATCCTCAACTATGGCTACACCTTC.

The V and J genes are TRBV12-3 or TRBV12-4 and TRBJ1-2, with D hard to call. Trimming removed 4 bases at V and 5 bases at J, with 8 bases between. The CDR3 totals 12 residues. CDR3 DNA: TGTGCCAGCAGTTACGCGGCGTATGGCTACACCTTC. It yields the protein CASSYAAYGYTF.

This chain joins TRBV9 and TRBJ2-3; 7 positions match TRBD2. V lost 3 bases to trimming and J lost 1 base; unmatched junction nucleotides: 5. The CDR3 consists of 15 residues. The germline V gene encodes CDR1 SGDLS and CDR2 YYNGEE. The CDR3 sequence: CASSATSRRTDTQYF. In DNA, the CDR3 is TGTGCCAGCAGCGCGACTAGCAGGCGCACAGATACGCAGTATTTT.

The rearrangement uses TRBV29-1 and TRBJ2-2; 11 bases fit TRBD2. With 7 bases clipped from V and 3 bases from J, the junction kept 10 bases outside the gene matches. Germline CDR1 and CDR2: SQVTM and ANQGSEA. The CDR3 has 16 residues. The CDR3 here is CSAGLAEVGDTGELFF. The CDR3 DNA sequence: TGCAGCGCGGGACTAGCGGAAGTGGGGGACACCGGGGAGCTGTTTTTT.

The chain carries TRBV7-9 and TRBJ2-1, with 7 bases that match TRBD2. The CDR3 consists of 15 residues. CDR1 and CDR2 (germline): SEHNR, FQNEAQ (reference sequence). V shed 5 bases and J 0 bases; nucleotides not matched to a gene: 4. CDR3 DNA sequence: TGTGCCAGCAGCCCGAGCGGGGACTCCTACAATGAGCAGTTCTTC. Translated, it gives CASSPSGDSYNEQFF.

This chain uses TRBV28 with TRBJ1-5; 7 nucleotides match TRBD1. CDR3 length: 14 amino acids. Germline V CDR1 and CDR2: MDHEN, SYDVKM. The V segment lost 6 bases and the J segment 7 bases; nucleotides outside the gene matches: 9. CDR3 residues: CASRSQGVGQPQHF. CDR3 nucleotides: TGTGCCAGCAGATCTCAGGGGGTGGGGCAGCCCCAGCATTTT.

The chain employs TRBV6-5 and TRBJ1-3, with D possibly TRBD1 on 6 matching bases. This CDR3 has 16 amino acids. Per the germline V gene, CDR1 is MNHEY and CDR2 is SVGAGI. Trimming left V 0 bases short and J 2 bases short, with 11 bases between. The CDR3 bases are TGTGCCAGCAGTTACTCGAGGGGGGGGACTGGAAACACCATATATTTT. Translating it yields CASSYSRGGTGNTIYF.

This chain links TRBV3-1 (or the pseudogene TRBV3-2) with TRBJ2-7; possibly TRBD1 for D (5 bases). The CDR3 is made up of 15 amino acids. Germline CDR1 and CDR2: LGHDT and YNNKEL (reference sequence). Trimming removed 4 bases from V and 6 bases from J, with 19 bases in between. The CDR3 reads CASSPIIQGPREQYF. As DNA, the CDR3 is TGTGCCAGCAGCCCGATTATTCAGGGTCCGCGCGAGCAGTACTTC.

The chain employs TRBV5-1 and TRBJ2-3; D not certain. V shed 4 bases and J shed 2 bases, with 11 bases lying between them. Germline V gives CDR1 SGHRS, CDR2 YFSETQ. The CDR3 loop spans 14 amino acids. The CDR3, as DNA: TGCGCCAGCAGCCGTACAGTAAACACAGATACGCAGTATTTT. Its translation: CASSRTVNTDTQYF.

The CDR3 coding sequence is TGTGCCAGCAGCGTAGGGAGGGGTTACAATGAGCAGTTCTTC. As protein: CASSVGRGYNEQFF. The chain carries TRBV9 and TRBJ2-1; possibly TRBD2 for D (6 bases). The CDR3 runs to 14 residues. The germline gives CDR1 SGDLS, CDR2 YYNGEE. Deletions cut 0 bases from V and 4 bases from J, with 8 bases between.

A few counts support this clone. The junction differs from germline at one of its ends, possibly a read error. The chain combines TRBV7-7 with TRBJ1-6; the D gene is possibly TRBD1 (5 bases). Germline CDR1 and CDR2: SSHAT and FNYEAQ (reference sequence). The CDR3 has 14 amino acids. The CDR3: CASSSLRDNSPLHF. The CDR3 DNA is TGTGCTAGCAGCTCCCTCAGGGATAATTCACCCCTCCACTTT.

V is TRBV3-1 (or the pseudogene TRBV3-2) and J is TRBJ1-1; D may be TRBD1 (5 bases). Trimming cost V 3 bases and J 7 bases, with 12 bases left between them. This CDR3 contains 13 residues. The germline V gene has CDR1 LGHDT and CDR2 YNNKEL (reference sequence). The CDR3: CASSQVGGDEAFF. In nucleotides, the CDR3 is TGTGCCAGCAGCCAGGTGGGAGGGGATGAAGCTTTCTTT.

The chain has TRBV28 and TRBJ2-1; 8 bases agree with TRBD2. V was clipped by 5 bases and J by 4 bases; unmatched bases: 7. Germline assignment: CDR1 MDHEN and CDR2 SYDVKM. CDR3 size: 15 residues. This chain's CDR3 is CASSGGRSTYNEQFF. For the CDR3, the DNA is TGTGCCAGCAGTGGCGGGAGGAGCACATACAATGAGCAGTTCTTC.

This chain uses TRBV9 with TRBJ1-2; 7 bases agree with TRBD1. Per the germline V gene, CDR1 is SGDLS and CDR2 is YYNGEE. Trimming took 3 bases from V and 4 from J; bases not matched to a gene: 6. This CDR3 contains 14 residues. CDR3 sequence: CASSADRRGYGYTF. The CDR3 coding sequence is TGTGCCAGCAGCGCGGACAGGAGGGGCTATGGCTACACCTTC.

This chain uses TRBV19 with TRBJ2-5; TRBD2 aligns across 10 bases. J lost 1 base, V lost 8 bases, and 7 bases had no gene match. The CDR3 is made up of 15 amino acids. The V gene's germline CDR1 is LNHDA and CDR2 SQIVND (reference sequence). The CDR3 loop reads CASPSGGKLQETQYF. CDR3 coding DNA: TGTGCCAGTCCTAGCGGGGGAAAACTCCAAGAGACCCAGTACTTC.

This chain joins TRBV21-1 and TRBJ2-3; the table gives TRBD1 as D, unverified against the DNA. TRBV21-1 is shown as a pseudogene. The CDR3 is 15 residues long. The CDR3 coding sequence is TGTGCCATCATCCGGGACAGGATGGGCTTGAATACGCAGTATTTT. Translating gives CAIIRDRMGLNTQYF.

This clone was detected a few times. The rearrangement links TRBV28 to TRBJ2-1; 9 positions agree with TRBD2. CDR1 is MDHEN and CDR2 is SYDVKM in the germline V gene. V lost 6 bases and J lost 2; bases outside the gene matches: 11. The CDR3 consists of 17 residues. CDR3 DNA: TGTGCCAGCAGGTCAACAGGCGGGGGGGCGACCTACAATGAGCAGTTCTTC. It specifies CASRSTGGGATYNEQFF.

The chain employs TRBV27 and TRBJ2-7, with 7 bases that match TRBD1. Looked up from germline, CDR1 is MNHEY and CDR2 is SMNVEV (reference sequence). The CDR3 has 14 residues. J gave up 4 bases and V 3 bases, and 6 bases lay outside the gene matches. In DNA form, the CDR3 reads TGTGCCAGCAGTTTCTCAGGGGGATCTTACGAGCAGTACTTC. This gives the protein CASSFSGGSYEQYF.

The rearrangement uses TRBV6-2 or TRBV6-3 and TRBJ1-5; 8 bases fit TRBD1. Germline V gene data show CDR1 as MNHEY and CDR2 as SVGEGT. V gave up 6 bases and J gave up 7 bases; unmatched junction bases: 8. The CDR3 has 14 amino acids. CDR3 bases: TGTGCCAGCAGCCGACAGGGGAGTAACCAGCCCCAGCATTTT. This sequence encodes CASSRQGSNQPQHF.

The table lists this clone with a few counts. J is TRBJ1-5 and V is TRBV19; no firm D call. V was cut by 0 bases and J by 0 bases, with 6 bases left in between. The germline V gene has CDR1 LNHDA and CDR2 SQIVND (reference sequence). The length of the CDR3 is 15 residues. DNA of the CDR3: TGTGCCAGTAGTATAGATCACAGTAGCAATCAGCCCCAGCATTTT. Its translation: CASSIDHSSNQPQHF.

V is TRBV7-8 and J is TRBJ2-5, with unresolved D. Trimming stripped 0 bases from V and 4 bases from J, with 24 bases between. Germline V gene data show CDR1 as SGHVS and CDR2 as FQNEAQ. This CDR3 has 19 residues. CDR3 region: CASSLAMIGRPEAVETQYF. The CDR3 DNA follows: TGTGCCAGCAGCTTAGCGATGATCGGCCGACCTGAGGCAGTAGAGACCCAGTACTTC.